This TCR beta chain was documented in a study of T-cell reconstitution after alpha-beta-depleted transplantation in children. The CDR3 runs to 12 residues. Germline V gives CDR1 SGHRS, CDR2 YFSETQ. V lost 8 bases to trimming and J lost 3 bases, with 12 bases between them. Using unique molecular identifiers, the investigators prepared the TCRbeta library. TCRdb ran MiXCR on the PCR reads and lists one entry per CDR3 protein. The repertoire holds roughly 670,000 distinct CDR3 sequences, with about an eighth as singletons. This chain links TRBV5-1 with TRBJ2-7; possible D gene TRBD2, 5 bases. This clonotype was sampled from a girl aged 2 to 9 with congenital amegakaryocytic thrombocytopenia, due to receive a stem cell transplant. This sample comprised PBMCs, obtained before TCRalphabeta/CD19-depleted stem cell transplant. Written as DNA, the CDR3 is TGCGCCAGTGGGCTAGCTGGCTACGAGCAGTACTTC. Translated: CASGLAGYEQYF.